This TCR beta chain was sequenced during a study of control samples from healthy donors and cancer patients. Sequenced by immunoSEQ multiplex PCR; TCRdb stores in-frame clones only, minus some. This sample carries under 300,000 clones, almost 85% of them seen once, and the ten largest clones take 13%. The J segment lost 5 bases and the V segment lost 6 bases, leaving 9 bases of the junction unmatched. CDR1 and CDR2 (germline): SNHLY, FYNNEI. The CDR3 totals 15 residues. Sequences were obtained from PBMCs. The TCR was taken from a woman aged 55-69 years with lung cancer. The chain joins TRBV2 to TRBJ2-5; 10 nucleotides align to TRBD2. The CDR3 spells CASRRDGTSVETQYF. In nucleotides, the CDR3 is TGTGCCAGCAGGAGGGATGGGACTAGCGTGGAGACCCAGTACTTC.